Described below is a single T cell receptor (beta chain) sequence and its context. This specimen comes from a study of blood T cell repertoires in COVID-19. Study-wide background: Sites in the United States, Italy and Spain provided acute and convalescent COVID-19 samples. T cells, B-cell-depleted T cells, or PBMCs supplied cDNA or gDNA.

The data were produced by immunoSEQ multiplex PCR, yet TCRdb's version contains in-frame clones alone and is incomplete. There are 25,000 to 30,000 clones in the sample; over 75% occur only once, and 15% lies in the top ten. Trimming removed 6 bases at V and 5 bases at J, with 11 bases between. CDR1 is SGHRS, CDR2 YFSETQ, per germline. The CDR3 runs 12 residues. The receptor's source is a man in his 70s with active COVID-19. The chain carries TRBV5-1 and TRBJ2-5, with a tentative D call TRBD1 (5 bases). Sequences were obtained from peripheral blood. The CDR3 nucleotides read TGCGCCAGCAAAGCCAAGGGGGAGACCCAGTACTTC. Its translation: CASKAKGETQYF. The full variable domain, in which reference TRBV5-1 and TRBJ2-5 provide the parts outside the CDR3, is KAGVTQTPRYLIKTRGQQVTLSCSPISGHRSVSWYQQTPGQGLQFLFEYFSETQRNKGNFPGRFSGRQFSNSRSEMNVSTLELGDSALYLCASKAKGETQYFGPGTRLLVL.